Shown below are 17 T cell receptor beta chains from a single sample sequenced in a study of T cells after posttransplantation cyclophosphamide. The data were produced by immunoSEQ multiplex PCR, yet TCRdb's version contains in-frame clones alone and is incomplete. There are 30,000 to 35,000 clones in the sample, none observed a single time. Sequencing was performed on PBMCs. The receptors come from a woman between 50 and 59 years old in good health and a related stem cell transplant donor.

This clone was counted a few times. The chain is built from TRBV11-2 and TRBJ2-7; a weak D match, TRBD2 (5 bases). The length of the CDR3 is 14 residues. The germline CDR1 and CDR2 sequences are SGHAT and FQNNGV. V lost 2 bases and J lost 2, with 10 bases in between. The CDR3 region has the DNA TGTGCCAGCAGCTTACGGGGATTTACCTACGAGCAGTACTTC. Translated, it gives CASSLRGFTYEQYF.

This clone was counted at least ten times. The V call is TRBV6-4, the J call TRBJ1-3; D is unresolved. CDR1 is MRHNA, CDR2 SNTAGT, per germline. CDR3 length: 14 residues. V was clipped by 6 bases and J by 0 bases, with 9 bases between them. Here the CDR3 DNA reads TGTGCCAGCAGCCTCAGTATCTCTGGAAACACCATATATTTT. Translation: CASSLSISGNTIYF.

This clone showed up just a few times. This sequence joins TRBV30 and TRBJ2-1; a possible D gene is TRBD2 (7 bases). CDR1 is GTSNPN, CDR2 SVGIG, per germline (reference sequence). This CDR3 comprises 16 residues. V lost 1 base and J lost 3, with 16 bases in between. CDR3 loop: CAWSGGRGRDYNEQFF. In DNA form, the CDR3 reads TGTGCCTGGAGTGGAGGTAGGGGGAGGGACTACAATGAGCAGTTCTTC.

This clone was counted many times. The chain has TRBV7-3 and TRBJ1-3, with D possibly TRBD1 on 5 matching bases. This CDR3 spans 16 amino acids. CDR1 and CDR2 from the germline V gene are SGHTA and FQGTGA. The V and J ends lost 0 bases and 4 bases respectively, with 13 bases between them. CDR3 DNA sequence: TGTGCCAGCAGCTTAACGTTTGGAGGGGAAGGAAACACCATATATTTT. Its protein is CASSLTFGGEGNTIYF. The full variable domain, with the rest looked up from reference TRBV7-3 and TRBJ1-3, is GAGVSQTPSNKVTEKGKYVELRCDPISGHTALYWYRQSLGQGPEFLIYFQGTGAADDSGLPNDRFFAVRPEGSVSTLKIQRTERGDSAVYLCASSLTFGGEGNTIYFGEGSWLTVV.

This clone was seen repeatedly, ten times or more. The chain uses TRBV6-1 and TRBJ2-1; 8 nucleotides align to TRBD1. J was trimmed by 15 bases and V by 8 bases; bases with no gene match: 6. The CDR3 extends over 10 amino acids. Germline V CDR1 and CDR2: MNHNS, SASEGT. The CDR3 coding sequence is TGTGCCAGCTATCGGGACAGGTGGTTCTTC. Residues: CASYRDRWFF.

In this sample, this clone turned up many times. The V gene is TRBV7-6, the J gene TRBJ2-7, with D maybe TRBD2 (6 bases). Trimming pared 5 bases from V and 3 bases from J, leaving 17 bases between. CDR1 is SGHVS and CDR2 is FNYEAQ in the germline V gene. CDR3 size: 15 residues. The CDR3 coding sequence is TGTGCCAGCAGCCTAACTAGCAGAGCCTTCTACGAGCAGTACTTC. Residues: CASSLTSRAFYEQYF.

This clone came up many times. The chain joins TRBV6-5 to TRBJ2-7; 8 positions match TRBD2. This CDR3 region has 14 residues. Germline-derived CDR1 and CDR2 are MNHEY and SVGAGI. V lost 0 bases and J lost 3; bases outside the gene matches: 1. CDR3 sequence (DNA): TGTGCCAGCAGTTACTCCGGGACTAGCTACGAGCAGTACTTC. The encoded protein is CASSYSGTSYEQYF.

This clone has ten or more counts. The chain has TRBV4-3 and TRBJ2-7, with D maybe TRBD1 (6 bases). The CDR3 totals 16 residues. In germline, CDR1 is LGHNA, CDR2 YSLEER. V was trimmed by 4 bases and J by 3 bases, leaving 19 bases between them. CDR3 protein: CASSLGFGQGFYEQYF. The CDR3 DNA follows: TGCGCCAGCAGCCTAGGTTTCGGGCAGGGGTTCTACGAGCAGTACTTC.

This clone was observed many times. The V gene is TRBV27, the J gene TRBJ1-2, with TRBD1 matching over 7 bases. The germline gives CDR1 MNHEY, CDR2 SMNVEV (reference sequence). CDR3 size: 14 residues. J gave up 4 bases and V 5 bases, and 7 bases lay outside the gene matches. The CDR3 region is CASSAPGQLYGYTF. The CDR3 coding sequence is TGTGCCAGCAGTGCCCCGGGACAGCTCTATGGCTACACCTTC.

This clone was seen many times. The chain is built from TRBV6-2 or TRBV6-3 and TRBJ2-7, with TRBD2 matching 13 bases. The CDR3 sequence is 14 residues long. CDR1 is MNHEY, CDR2 SVGEGT, per germline. The ends lost 4 bases at V and 5 bases at J; junction bases unmatched: 2. In DNA, the CDR3 is TGTGCCAGCAGTTGGGGACTAGCGGGAAACGAGCAGTACTTC. Protein: CASSWGLAGNEQYF.

The V and J genes are TRBV29-1 and TRBJ2-7, with TRBD1 identical over 10 bases. The V segment lost 3 bases and the J segment 3 bases; nucleotides outside the gene matches: 2. The CDR3 loop spans 13 amino acids. Germline V gene lookup returns CDR1 SQVTM and CDR2 ANQGSEA. The CDR3 DNA reads as TGCAGCGTTGAGGGGACAGGGGACTACGAGCAGTACTTC. Amino acid sequence: CSVEGTGDYEQYF.

The chain links TRBV29-1 to TRBJ2-7; TRBD2 matches at 7 bases. The ends lost 5 bases at V and 5 bases at J; junction bases unmatched: 9. CDR1 and CDR2 from the germline V gene are SQVTM and ANQGSEA. The CDR3 has 13 amino acids. The CDR3, as DNA: TGCAGCGTTTGGCCAGCGGGATTCCACGAGCAGTACTTC. Translated, it gives CSVWPAGFHEQYF.

This clone was found many times. The rearrangement joins TRBV6-5 to TRBJ1-2; 7 bases align to TRBD1. Trimming removed 6 bases from V and 3 bases from J; junction bases left unmatched: 1. CDR3 length: 12 residues. In germline, CDR1 is MNHEY, CDR2 SVGAGI. CDR3 DNA sequence: TGTGCCAGCAGCACAGGGGACTATGGCTACACCTTC. This sequence encodes CASSTGDYGYTF.

This clone was observed a handful of times. This chain links TRBV29-1 with TRBJ2-1, with 8 bases that match TRBD2. Germline V gene lookup returns CDR1 SQVTM and CDR2 ANQGSEA. The CDR3 covers 16 residues. The V and J ends lost 6 bases and 4 bases, in that order; junction bases with no gene match: 14. The CDR3 loop reads CSVLGVSGSVYNEQFF. The CDR3, as DNA: TGCAGCGTCCTAGGGGTCAGCGGGAGTGTGTACAATGAGCAGTTCTTC.

There are many counts of this clone. The chain joins TRBV7-2 to TRBJ2-7, with TRBD1 as a possible D gene (5 bases). There are 12 residues in the CDR3. Trimming took off 4 bases at V and 9 bases at J, with 13 bases between the two ends. CDR1 and CDR2 from the germline V gene are SGHTA and FQGNSA. This CDR3 is CASSYTGSVQYF. CDR3 nucleotide sequence: TGTGCCAGCAGCTATACAGGTTCGGTGCAGTACTTC.

This clone was observed at least ten times. V and J are TRBV2 and TRBJ2-7; a possible D gene is TRBD2 (5 bases). CDR1 and CDR2 from the germline V gene are SNHLY and FYNNEI. This CDR3 comprises 14 residues. V was pared by 6 bases and J by 2 bases, with 14 bases between. CDR3 protein: CASRIGDYTYEQYF. CDR3 bases: TGTGCCAGCAGAATCGGGGATTACACCTACGAGCAGTACTTC.

The sample holds many counts of this clone. The rearrangement links TRBV6-2 or TRBV6-3 to TRBJ2-7; TRBD2 matches at 11 bases. This CDR3 contains 16 residues. Per germline, CDR1 MNHEY and CDR2 SVGEGT. V shed 4 bases and J 0 bases; nucleotides not matched to a gene: 5. The CDR3 protein is CASSSPGTSGSYEQYF. CDR3 sequence (DNA): TGTGCCAGCAGTTCCCCGGGGACTAGCGGCTCCTACGAGCAGTACTTC.